This T cell receptor (beta chain) was recovered during a study of radiation and T cells in renal cell carcinoma. General study results and limits: No pretreatment tumor biopsies were available for baseline clonotypes. In blood, top tumor clones expanded by 2 weeks, shrinking by 4.

Assay: immunoSEQ multiplex PCR; the TCRdb copy retains only in-frame clones and omits some. The sample carries about 86,000 clones, approximately 80% recorded once. Time point given: blood 4 weeks post-SBRT, at nephrectomy. The sample's treatment: 15 Gy SBRT to primary tumor, nephrectomy 4 weeks later. Nephrectomy followed 15 Gy stereotactic body radiation by 4 weeks. Radiation-treated patients gave blood at baseline, week 2 and week 4. Germline V CDR1 and CDR2: SEHNR, FQNEAQ (reference sequence). The CDR3 is 13 residues long. The germline V and J ends were trimmed by 5 bases and 7 bases, with 15 bases remaining between them. Only a few counts were recorded for this clone. Its antigen is as yet unknown.

The specimen comprised blood, sampled from a patient whose treatment included radiotherapy and nephrectomy. The V and J genes are TRBV7-9 and TRBJ2-7, with D perhaps TRBD2 (5 bases). This clonotype originated in a man in his fifties or sixties with renal cell carcinoma. The CDR3 nucleotides read TGTGCCAGCAGCCCAACGGAGGACGGGGAGCAGTACTTC. It encodes CASSPTEDGEQYF.